This T cell receptor (beta chain) emerged from a study of beta chain features in type 1 diabetes. This clone was seen more than once but under ten times. Investigators reverse transcribed all isolated RNA, so they sequenced expressed TCRB transcripts. Measured with immunoSEQ multiplex PCR; TCRdb has only the in-frame clones, and not every one. The profile shows 970,000 or so clones, roughly 15% of them singletons. The CDR3 has 15 amino acids. CDR1 SGHNT and CDR2 YYREEE come from the germline V gene (reference sequence). Trimming pared 2 bases from V and 8 bases from J, leaving 19 bases between. The sample consisted of naive CD4+ T cells from blood. The clonotype was recovered from a woman aged 18-35 years in good health. This rearrangement joins TRBV5-4 to TRBJ1-2, with TRBD1 as a possible D gene (6 bases). The CDR3, as DNA: TGTGCCAGCAGCTTCGGGGGGGGCGAGCCTCTGGGCTACACCTTC. Translating it yields CASSFGGGEPLGYTF. Drawing the rest from reference TRBV5-4 and TRBJ1-2, the complete variable domain is ETGVTQSPTHLIKTRGQQVTLRCSSQSGHNTVSWYQQALGQGPQFIFQYYREEENGRGNFPPRFSGLQFPNYSSELNVNALELDDSALYLCASSFGGGEPLGYTFGSGTRLTVV.